Shown below are 15 T cell receptor beta chains from a single sample sequenced in a study of blood T cell repertoires in COVID-19. TCRdb's table, derived via immunoSEQ multiplex PCR, lists solely in-frame clones and lacks some. The repertoire holds over 350,000 clones, 70% to 90% seen once, with under 1.5% in the top ten. What was sequenced was peripheral blood. Every receptor here comes from a woman in her thirties with active or convalescent COVID-19.

The chain uses TRBV30 and TRBJ1-5, with a tentative D call TRBD1 (5 bases). Germline V gives CDR1 GTSNPN, CDR2 SVGIG (reference sequence). The CDR3 contains 12 residues. V was trimmed by 4 bases and J by 5 bases, leaving 9 bases between them. CDR3 coding DNA: TGTGCCTGGAAAGGGGCAGATCAGCCCCAGCATTTT. Its protein is CAWKGADQPQHF.

The chain joins TRBV4-2 to TRBJ2-3; 16 positions agree with TRBD2. The germline V gene has CDR1 LGHNA and CDR2 YNFKEQ. Losses at the gene ends were 2 bases for V and 5 bases for J; bases not matched to a gene: 7. This CDR3 is 18 amino acids long. As DNA, the CDR3 is TGTGCCAGCAGCCAACGGGGACTAGCGGGGGGGCATGAAGATACGCAGTATTTT. As protein: CASSQRGLAGGHEDTQYF.

Only a few counts were recorded for this clone. The chain combines TRBV2 with TRBJ1-1; 9 nucleotides align to TRBD1. The J segment lost 0 bases and the V segment lost 7 bases, leaving 6 bases of the junction unmatched. The V gene's germline CDR1 is SNHLY and CDR2 FYNNEI. The CDR3 totals 15 residues. The CDR3, as DNA: TGTGCCAGCACCCCACAGGGGGCCGTGAACACTGAAGCTTTCTTT. Encoded protein: CASTPQGAVNTEAFF.

Concerning this clone itself: Other DNA sequences within the sample encode an identical CDR3. This chain joins TRBV7-9 and TRBJ1-2; D is perhaps TRBD1 (5 bases). Trimming took 0 bases from V and 2 from J, leaving 10 bases between them. Per germline, CDR1 SEHNR and CDR2 FQNEAQ (reference sequence). CDR3 length equals 15 residues. Here the CDR3 reads CASSLAGGTNYGYTF. The CDR3 bases are TGTGCCAGCAGCTTAGCGGGGGGAACAAACTATGGCTACACCTTC.

The rearrangement links TRBV6-1 to TRBJ2-6; 12 bases fit TRBD1. From germline, CDR1 is MNHNS and CDR2 SASEGT. After removal of 4 bases from V and 4 bases from J, the junction contained 8 bases not matched to a gene. There are 18 residues in the CDR3. The CDR3 spells CASSAGTGGAGGANVLTF. CDR3 nucleotides: TGTGCCAGCAGTGCCGGGACAGGGGGCGCAGGAGGGGCCAACGTCCTGACTTTC.

This clone was seen a single time. The V gene is TRBV5-1, the J gene TRBJ2-3; 8 nucleotides match TRBD1. Unmatched junction bases numbered 12, after V lost 4 bases and J lost 2 bases. The germline V gene has CDR1 SGHRS and CDR2 YFSETQ. CDR3 length equals 17 residues. CDR3 sequence: CASSTGYGQGDTDTQYF. CDR3 nucleotide sequence: TGCGCCAGCAGCACCGGCTATGGACAGGGCGACACAGATACGCAGTATTTT.

DNA for the CDR3: TGTGCCAGCGACAGTTCTGGCACCGGGGAGCTGTTTTTT. Protein: CASDSSGTGELFF. This chain uses TRBV9 with TRBJ2-2, with TRBD1 as a possible D gene (5 bases). Germline V gives CDR1 SGDLS, CDR2 YYNGEE. The V and J ends lost 7 bases and 4 bases respectively, with 11 bases between them. There are 13 residues in the CDR3.

This sequence joins TRBV15 and TRBJ2-3, with D perhaps TRBD2 (6 bases). This CDR3 comprises 16 residues. Per germline, CDR1 LNHNV and CDR2 YYDKDF (reference sequence). V was clipped by 3 bases and J by 0 bases, with 13 bases between them. CDR3 sequence reads: CATSRPGGESTDTQYF. Here the CDR3 DNA reads TGTGCCACCAGCAGGCCGGGCGGGGAGAGCACAGATACGCAGTATTTT.

The CDR3 is CAWSGGSGDEKLFF. CDR3 bases: TGTGCCTGGAGTGGGGGCTCAGGGGATGAAAAACTGTTTTTT. The J gene is TRBJ1-4, the V gene TRBV30; D perhaps matches TRBD1 (6 bases). Deletions cut 1 base from V and 6 bases from J, with 12 bases between. Germline values: CDR1 GTSNPN, CDR2 SVGIG (reference sequence). The CDR3 runs to 14 residues.

The gene calls are TRBV29-1 and TRBJ2-7; 8 nucleotides match TRBD2. Looked up from germline, CDR1 is SQVTM and CDR2 is ANQGSEA. This CDR3 is built from 13 residues. Trimming cost V 5 bases and J 3 bases; bases outside gene matches: 6. The DNA for the CDR3 is TGCAGCGTTCGCGTAGCGGGACGCTACGAGCAGTACTTC. Its protein is CSVRVAGRYEQYF.

The chain employs TRBV18 and TRBJ2-5; D uncertain. V was shortened by 3 bases and J by 1 base, with 12 bases between the two germline ends. The CDR3 is made up of 15 amino acids. The germline V gene has CDR1 KGHSH and CDR2 LQKENI. The CDR3 loop is CASSPTFERQETQYF. The DNA for the CDR3 is TGTGCCAGCTCACCGACATTCGAACGCCAAGAGACCCAGTACTTC.

CDR3 protein: CASSLRRGTSPSTDTQYF. Here the CDR3 DNA reads TGTGCCAGCAGCCTCCGCCGCGGGACTAGCCCTAGCACAGATACGCAGTATTTT. The chain joins TRBV9 to TRBJ2-3, with 9 bases fitting TRBD2. Germline assignment: CDR1 SGDLS and CDR2 YYNGEE. This CDR3 spans 18 amino acids. The V segment lost 4 bases and the J segment 0 bases; nucleotides outside the gene matches: 12. Full variable domain (outside the CDR3, taken from reference TRBV9 and TRBJ2-3): DSGVTQTPKHLITATGQRVTLRCSPRSGDLSVYWYQQSLDQGLQFLIQYYNGEERAKGNILERFSAQQFPDLHSELNLSSLELGDSALYFCASSLRRGTSPSTDTQYFGPGTRLTVL.

The chain employs TRBV5-1 and TRBJ1-2, with D unresolved. V was pared by 1 base and J by 6 bases, with 10 bases between. The CDR3 has 13 amino acids. CDR1 is SGHRS, CDR2 YFSETQ, per germline. In nucleotides, the CDR3 is TGCGCCAGCAGCTTGTATTCCGGGGATGGCTACACCTTC. This encodes CASSLYSGDGYTF.

This clone was found once. The chain uses TRBV9 and TRBJ2-3; TRBD2 is a possible D gene (6 bases). V dropped 0 bases and J dropped 2 bases, with 7 bases sitting between them. Germline-derived CDR1 and CDR2 are SGDLS and YYNGEE. The CDR3 has 14 amino acids. Written as DNA, the CDR3 is TGTGCCAGCAGCGTAGCGGGAGTCACAGATACGCAGTATTTT. Translating it yields CASSVAGVTDTQYF.

V and J are TRBV11-3 and TRBJ1-6; the D gene is possibly TRBD1 (6 bases). V was cut by 5 bases and J by 7 bases, with 12 bases left in between. The CDR3 is 14 amino acids. CDR1 is SGHNT and CDR2 is YENEEA in the germline V gene. CDR3 nucleotides: TGTGCCAGCAGCCTATACAGGGAGAATTCACCCCTCCACTTT. Its protein is CASSLYRENSPLHF.